One and the same sample provided the 8 T cell receptor beta chains below, sequenced in a study of cytomegalovirus exposure and HLA in healthy donors (dated by TCRdb to 2017 to 2019). The library was prepared using the immunoSEQ multiplex PCR assay. For the multiplex PCR, a mixture combining 60 forward primers for TCR Vbeta segments and 13 reverse primers for TCR Jbeta segments was used. What TCRdb holds here is the immuneACCESS table cut down to in-frame rearrangements. Part of the clones is not present; checked against another copy, under half of the missing clones reflect an unresolved V gene, and the others are unexplained. The sample contains about 150,000 clones, roughly three quarters of them found a single time. Of the sample, roughly 3.4% is held by the ten largest clones. The sample consisted of PBMCs. The source of these receptors is a human donor in good health.

This clone has only one observation. The V and J genes are TRBV11-2 and TRBJ1-3, with 7 nucleotides matching TRBD1. J gave up 1 base and V 4 bases, and 4 bases lay outside the gene matches. The CDR3 length is 15 residues. Germline V gives CDR1 SGHAT, CDR2 FQNNGV. The CDR3 protein is CASSSSTGSGNTIYF. CDR3 coding DNA: TGTGCCAGCAGCTCCTCGACAGGGTCTGGAAACACCATATATTTT.

This clone was seen a few times. The chain uses TRBV9 and TRBJ1-3; 8 bases line up with TRBD1. This CDR3 region has 15 residues. V trimming: 0 bases; J trimming: 4 bases; junction bases outside the gene matches: 3. In germline, CDR1 is SGDLS, CDR2 YYNGEE. For the CDR3, the DNA is TGTGCCAGCAGCGTAGCTTGGGACAGGGGAAACACCATATATTTT. Protein product: CASSVAWDRGNTIYF.

The chain uses TRBV6-6 and TRBJ2-3; 10 bases fit TRBD1. Per germline, CDR1 MNHNY and CDR2 SVGAGI (reference sequence). V dropped 4 bases and J dropped 3; count of bases not matched to a gene: 1. The CDR3 runs 14 residues. This CDR3 is CASSWGQGTDTQYF. Here the CDR3 DNA reads TGTGCCAGCAGTTGGGGACAGGGGACAGATACGCAGTATTTT.

The chain is built from TRBV2 and TRBJ2-5; D gene ambiguous. This CDR3 is 11 amino acids long. Per the germline V gene, CDR1 is SNHLY and CDR2 is FYNNEI. V was shortened by 7 bases and J by 3 bases, with 6 bases between the two germline ends. As DNA, the CDR3 is TGTGCCAGCAACGAGAAAGAGACCCAGTACTTC. Protein sequence: CASNEKETQYF.

V is TRBV7-8 and J is TRBJ2-7; a possible D gene is TRBD2 (5 bases). The CDR3 extends over 13 amino acids. Trimming removed 5 bases from V and 2 bases from J, with 10 bases in between. CDR1 and CDR2 from the germline V gene are SGHVS and FQNEAQ. This CDR3 reads CASSPSGTYEQYF. The DNA for the CDR3 is TGTGCCAGCAGCCCCAGCGGAACCTACGAGCAGTACTTC. Complete variable domain (other parts from reference TRBV7-8 and TRBJ2-7): GAGVSQSPRYKVAKRGQDVALRCDPISGHVSLFWYQQALGQGPEFLTYFQNEAQLDKSGLPSDRFFAERPEGSVSTLKIQRTQQEDSAVYLCASSPSGTYEQYFGPGTRLTVT.

J is TRBJ1-5 and V is TRBV28; 7 bases are a match to TRBD1. The length of the CDR3 is 15 residues. V trimming: 6 bases; J trimming: 5 bases; junction bases outside the gene matches: 10. Per the germline V gene, CDR1 is MDHEN and CDR2 is SYDVKM. DNA of the CDR3: TGTGCCAGCAGCCTCGGACAGGTCACACATCAGCCCCAGCATTTT. This encodes CASSLGQVTHQPQHF.

The rearrangement links TRBV6-6 to TRBJ2-5, with D perhaps TRBD2 (6 bases). CDR1 and CDR2 (germline): MNHNY, SVGAGI (reference sequence). The V and J ends lost 2 bases and 2 bases respectively, with 12 bases between them. The CDR3 is 15 amino acids. As DNA, the CDR3 is TGTGCCAGCAGTTACAAGGAGGGTTGGCAAGAGACCCAGTACTTC. It translates to CASSYKEGWQETQYF.

This clone appeared a single time. This chain joins TRBV7-9 and TRBJ2-2; 8 bases align to TRBD1. CDR1 and CDR2 (germline): SEHNR, FQNEAQ (reference sequence). V lost 5 bases to trimming and J lost 6 bases; unmatched junction nucleotides: 5. The CDR3 has 14 amino acids. CDR3 nucleotides: TGTGCCAGCAGCCGGGGACAGGTTCCCGGGGAGCTGTTTTTT. This encodes CASSRGQVPGELFF.